This TCR beta chain appears in the sequencing data of a study of human T cells and chemical hapten exposure. Study-level background: In the roughly 24-week study, patients were dosed weekly with diphenylcyclopropenone on the scalp throughout.

Indicated time point: pre-sensitization, week 0. Treatment given: therapeutic diphenylcyclopropenone sensitization with weekly scalp DPC. The drawing of blood occurred before each patch test was applied. The CDR3 spans 11 residues. V lost 4 bases and J 6 bases, leaving 10 bases between the germline ends. Germline CDR1 and CDR2: SQVTM and ANQGSEA. This clonotype was observed many times. Its specificity is unknown. What the library attached to individual cDNA molecules were unique molecular identifiers. TCRdb used MiXCR to reprocess the RACE reads, holding one entry per CDR3 protein. The sample contains about 85,000 distinct CDR3 sequences, roughly 8.5% of which appear only once. Study-wide results and caveats: The formation of large CDR3 similarity clusters by expanded TCRs significantly exceeded that of controls.

V and J are TRBV29-1 and TRBJ2-7; D not resolved. The source material was whole blood, sampled in connection with sensitization to the hapten diphenylcyclopropenone (DPC). This receptor was taken from a man aged 40-55 years with alopecia areata. Some clones in this sample may be carry-over from other donors' samples. The CDR3 DNA reads TGCAGCGTTGCCCGCGCCACCGAGCAGTACTTC. The encoded protein is CSVARATEQYF.